In its sample, the clone carrying this T cell receptor (beta chain) was seen many times. This specimen belongs to a study of CDR3 diversity in severe acne. TCRdb ran MiXCR on the PCR reads and lists one entry per CDR3 protein. The table lists around 91,000 distinct CDR3 sequences, roughly 51% of them singletons. The junction had 7 bases not matched to a gene; V was cut back by 2 bases and J by 5 bases. The CDR3 loop spans 15 amino acids. Germline CDR1 MNHEY, CDR2 SVGAGI. The sequence was collected from a male donor in good health, without acne. This chain links TRBV6-5 with TRBJ2-5; 8 bases are a match to TRBD1. The material sequenced was blood. This CDR3 reads CASSYPAGGTETQYF. The CDR3 region has the DNA TGTGCCAGCAGTTACCCCGCAGGGGGCACTGAGACCCAGTACTTC.